What follows are 22 T cell receptor beta chains derived from one specimen sequenced in a study of CD8+ T cells in alopecia areata. The treatment: oral pan-JAK inhibitor, 5-10 mg twice daily. Isolated RNA was reverse transcribed into cDNA used as the sequencing template. Sequenced by immunoSEQ multiplex PCR; TCRdb stores in-frame clones only, minus some. The top ten hold about a sixth of the sample, which has around 100,000 clones, about 60% seen once. The starting material was CD8+ T cells sorted from blood, obtained at approximately week 56, from a patient treated with tofacitinib. These receptors all stem from a human donor with alopecia areata.

This clone was seen only a few times. The genes are TRBV10-2 and TRBJ1-1; no reliable D call. Trimming removed 10 bases from V and 2 bases from J, with 14 bases in between. The CDR3 contains 13 residues. Per germline, CDR1 WSHSY and CDR2 SAAADI. The CDR3 loop reads CATTTGPNTEAFF. CDR3 DNA: TGCGCCACCACGACTGGTCCTAACACTGAAGCTTTCTTT.

This chain links TRBV29-1 with TRBJ2-7; D ambiguous. Germline CDR1 is SQVTM and CDR2 is ANQGSEA. The CDR3 contains 12 residues. V gave up 0 bases and J gave up 2 bases, with 5 bases separating them. The CDR3 DNA is TGCAGCGTTGAAGACAGGCCCTACGAGCAGTACTTC. It codes for CSVEDRPYEQYF.

The J gene is TRBJ1-1, the V gene TRBV6-5, with 7 nucleotides matching TRBD1. V lost 0 bases, J lost 7 bases, and 5 bases stayed unmatched. The CDR3 spans 14 residues. Looked up from germline, CDR1 is MNHEY and CDR2 is SVGAGI. The CDR3 region is CASSYSYRGGEAFF. The CDR3 DNA reads TGTGCCAGCAGTTACTCGTACAGGGGCGGTGAAGCTTTCTTT.

This rearrangement joins TRBV5-6 to TRBJ1-1; possibly TRBD1 for D (6 bases). The CDR3 loop spans 16 amino acids. Trimming cost V 0 bases and J 0 bases, with 12 bases left between them. CDR1 is SGHDT and CDR2 is YYEEEE in the germline V gene. The CDR3: CASSLVRTALNTEAFF. For the CDR3, the DNA is TGTGCCAGCAGCTTGGTCCGGACAGCACTGAACACTGAAGCTTTCTTT.

This rearrangement joins TRBV13 to TRBJ2-3; D not certain. Germline V gives CDR1 PRHDT, CDR2 FYEKMQ (reference sequence). Trimming stripped 5 bases from V and 0 bases from J, with 9 bases between. The CDR3 runs to 14 residues. CDR3 nucleotides: TGTGCCAGCAGCGGCGTTGAGAGCACAGATACGCAGTATTTT. This encodes CASSGVESTDTQYF. The entire variable domain, with the rest obtained from reference TRBV13 and TRBJ2-3, is as follows: AAGVIQSPRHLIKEKRETATLKCYPIPRHDTVYWYQQGPGQDPQFLISFYEKMQSDKGSIPDRFSAQQFSDYHSELNMSSLELGDSALYFCASSGVESTDTQYFGPGTRLTVL.

V gene TRBV19 combines with J gene TRBJ2-7; 7 positions agree with TRBD1. The V and J ends lost 5 bases and 0 bases, in that order; junction bases with no gene match: 7. The CDR3 consists of 15 residues. Germline CDR1 LNHDA, CDR2 SQIVND (reference sequence). The CDR3 DNA sequence: TGTGCCAGTAGTCTGAGGGACAGCAGCTCCTACGAGCAGTACTTC. This sequence encodes CASSLRDSSSYEQYF. Drawing the rest from reference TRBV19 and TRBJ2-7, the complete variable domain is DGGITQSPKYLFRKEGQNVTLSCEQNLNHDAMYWYRQDPGQGLRLIYYSQIVNDFQKGDIAEGYSVSREKKESFPLTVTSAQKNPTAFYLCASSLRDSSSYEQYFGPGTRLTVT.

V and J are TRBV10-3 and TRBJ2-1, with D possibly TRBD1 on 5 matching bases. V dropped 0 bases and J dropped 2 bases, with 8 bases sitting between them. The CDR3 is made up of 15 amino acids. Germline CDR1 and CDR2: ENHRY and SYGVKD. The CDR3 spells CAISESGPPYNEQFF. DNA of the CDR3: TGTGCCATCAGTGAGTCGGGGCCGCCCTACAATGAGCAGTTCTTC.

This clone came up a few times. The chain couples TRBV15 to TRBJ1-5; maybe TRBD1 (5 bases). CDR3 length: 15 amino acids. The ends were cut back, 1 base at V and 7 bases at J, with 14 bases in the middle. Germline loops: CDR1 LNHNV, CDR2 YYDKDF (reference sequence). This CDR3 reads CATSRGEGLEQPQHF. In DNA form, the CDR3 reads TGTGCCACCAGCAGAGGTGAGGGGTTGGAGCAGCCCCAGCATTTT.

The rearrangement uses TRBV13 and TRBJ1-5; no firm D call. CDR1 is PRHDT and CDR2 is FYEKMQ in the germline V gene (reference sequence). The V gene lost 0 bases and the J gene lost 11 bases, with 14 bases spanning the gap. The CDR3 is made up of 14 amino acids. For the CDR3, the DNA is TGTGCCAGCAGCTTAGGCCTGGGCCATACAGCCCAGCATTTT. It specifies CASSLGLGHTAQHF.

The rearrangement links TRBV2 to TRBJ2-5, with D possibly TRBD1 on 5 matching bases. V was shortened by 7 bases and J by 5 bases, with 8 bases between the two germline ends. The CDR3 consists of 11 residues. Germline V CDR1 and CDR2: SNHLY, FYNNEI. Written as DNA, the CDR3 is TGTGCCAGCATAGGGGTGGAGACCCAGTACTTC. Amino acids: CASIGVETQYF.

This rearrangement joins TRBV14 to TRBJ1-2, with a tentative D call TRBD1 (5 bases). The V gene's germline CDR1 is SGHDN and CDR2 FVKESK. V was trimmed by 6 bases and J by 0 bases, leaving 14 bases between them. The CDR3 loop spans 15 amino acids. The CDR3 coding sequence is TGTGCCAGCAGTCCGGTCCAGGGTTCTAACTATGGCTACACCTTC. Amino acid sequence: CASSPVQGSNYGYTF. The full variable domain, in which reference TRBV14 and TRBJ1-2 provide the parts outside the CDR3, is EAGVTQFPSHSVIEKGQTVTLRCDPISGHDNLYWYRRVMGKEIKFLLHFVKESKQDESGMPNNRFLAERTGGTYSTLKVQPAELEDSGVYFCASSPVQGSNYGYTFGSGTRLTVV.

This rearrangement joins TRBV5-4 to TRBJ2-7; no reliable D call. The CDR3 runs 16 residues. The V gene's germline CDR1 is SGHNT and CDR2 YYREEE (reference sequence). The germline V and J ends were trimmed by 0 bases and 0 bases, with 13 bases remaining between them. CDR3 in DNA: TGTGCCAGCAGCTTGGGCGGCGTGAGACCCTCCTACGAGCAGTACTTC. Protein product: CASSLGGVRPSYEQYF.

In DNA, the CDR3 is TGTGCCAGCAGCTTACGGGACTACACCGGGGAGCTGTTTTTT. This translates into CASSLRDYTGELFF. V and J are TRBV11-2 and TRBJ2-2; the D gene is possibly TRBD2 (6 bases). Germline V gene lookup returns CDR1 SGHAT and CDR2 FQNNGV. The CDR3 covers 14 residues. V lost 2 bases to trimming and J lost 3 bases, with 7 bases between them.

The V and J genes are TRBV7-9 and TRBJ2-5, with 7 nucleotides matching TRBD1. After removal of 8 bases from V and 4 bases from J, the junction contained 10 bases not matched to a gene. CDR3 size: 14 residues. Germline CDR1 is SEHNR and CDR2 is FQNEAQ (reference sequence). CDR3 DNA sequence: TGTGCCAGCGAGGATCCCACAGGGGTAGAGACCCAGTACTTC. Its translation is CASEDPTGVETQYF. The full variable domain, rest sourced from reference TRBV7-9 and TRBJ2-5, is DTGVSQNPRHKITKRGQNVTFRCDPISEHNRLYWYRQTLGQGPEFLTYFQNEAQLEKSRLLSDRFSAERPKGSFSTLEIQRTEQGDSAMYLCASEDPTGVETQYFGPGTRLLVL.

The rearrangement joins TRBV27 to TRBJ2-1; D unclear. The V gene lost 4 bases and the J gene lost 2 bases, with 9 bases spanning the gap. CDR3 length: 14 residues. Germline V gene data show CDR1 as MNHEY and CDR2 as SMNVEV (reference sequence). The CDR3 nucleotides are TGTGCCAGCAGTTGGACCGGAACCTACAATGAGCAGTTCTTC. Its translation is CASSWTGTYNEQFF.

The rearrangement uses TRBV15 and TRBJ1-2; perhaps TRBD1 as D (5 bases). Germline V lookup: CDR1 LNHNV, CDR2 YYDKDF (reference sequence). This CDR3 has 13 residues. V lost 6 bases to trimming and J lost 6 bases, with 14 bases between them. CDR3 DNA: TGTGCCACCAGTCAGGGAGAGCCGGATGGCTACACCTTC. Encoded protein: CATSQGEPDGYTF.

The chain is built from TRBV5-1 and TRBJ1-5; 7 nucleotides line up with TRBD1. This CDR3 has 15 residues. Germline CDR1 is SGHRS and CDR2 is YFSETQ. V lost 4 bases, J lost 6 bases, and 10 bases stayed unmatched. The CDR3 spells CASSLDRATGQPQHF. CDR3 coding DNA: TGCGCCAGCAGCCTCGACAGGGCAACGGGTCAGCCCCAGCATTTT.

The chain combines TRBV6-5 with TRBJ1-2, with D perhaps TRBD1 (5 bases). Germline V CDR1 and CDR2: MNHEY, SVGAGI. The CDR3 totals 15 residues. Trimming stripped 6 bases from V and 8 bases from J, with 22 bases between. Here the CDR3 DNA reads TGTGCCAGCAGAAAACCAGGGAGGGGACGGGGCGGCTACACCTTC. Residues: CASRKPGRGRGGYTF.

V is TRBV30 and J is TRBJ2-6, with unresolved D. With 2 bases removed from V and 4 bases from J, the gap between germline ends came to 3 bases. Germline CDR1 and CDR2: GTSNPN and SVGIG (reference sequence). The CDR3 has 12 amino acids. DNA for the CDR3: TGTGCCTGGAGTAGGGGGGCCAACGTCCTGACTTTC. Protein: CAWSRGANVLTF.

This clone was seen a handful of times. The chain carries TRBV19 and TRBJ2-5; D gene uncertain. The length of the CDR3 is 15 residues. Per the germline V gene, CDR1 is LNHDA and CDR2 is SQIVND (reference sequence). V lost 5 bases, J lost 2 bases, and 15 bases lay in between. CDR3 bases: TGTGCCAGTAGTCTCACCCTACGTTATCAAGAGACCCAGTACTTC. Amino acids: CASSLTLRYQETQYF. The full variable domain, its missing parts supplied by reference TRBV19 and TRBJ2-5, is DGGITQSPKYLFRKEGQNVTLSCEQNLNHDAMYWYRQDPGQGLRLIYYSQIVNDFQKGDIAEGYSVSREKKESFPLTVTSAQKNPTAFYLCASSLTLRYQETQYFGPGTRLLVL.

The chain employs TRBV28 and TRBJ1-2; possibly TRBD1 for D (6 bases). The germline CDR1 and CDR2 sequences are MDHEN and SYDVKM. CDR3 length equals 15 residues. V lost 4 bases and J 3 bases, leaving 15 bases between the germline ends. The CDR3 DNA reads TGTGCCAGCAGTTCCCAGGGGACTTACTACTATGGCTACACCTTC. Translated, it gives CASSSQGTYYYGYTF.

The chain uses TRBV15 and TRBJ1-2; TRBD1 agrees at 9 bases. The CDR3 is 16 residues long. The junction had 8 bases not matched to a gene; V was cut back by 0 bases and J by 6 bases. CDR1 LNHNV and CDR2 YYDKDF come from the germline V gene (reference sequence). CDR3 sequence: CATSRETGQGPDGYTF. The CDR3, as DNA: TGTGCCACCAGCAGAGAAACCGGACAGGGGCCGGATGGCTACACCTTC. The full variable domain, rest sourced from reference TRBV15 and TRBJ1-2, is DAMVIQNPRYQVTQFGKPVTLSCSQTLNHNVMYWYQQKSSQAPKLLFHYYDKDFNNEADTPDNFQSRRPNTSFCFLDIRSPGLGDTAMYLCATSRETGQGPDGYTFGSGTRLTVV.